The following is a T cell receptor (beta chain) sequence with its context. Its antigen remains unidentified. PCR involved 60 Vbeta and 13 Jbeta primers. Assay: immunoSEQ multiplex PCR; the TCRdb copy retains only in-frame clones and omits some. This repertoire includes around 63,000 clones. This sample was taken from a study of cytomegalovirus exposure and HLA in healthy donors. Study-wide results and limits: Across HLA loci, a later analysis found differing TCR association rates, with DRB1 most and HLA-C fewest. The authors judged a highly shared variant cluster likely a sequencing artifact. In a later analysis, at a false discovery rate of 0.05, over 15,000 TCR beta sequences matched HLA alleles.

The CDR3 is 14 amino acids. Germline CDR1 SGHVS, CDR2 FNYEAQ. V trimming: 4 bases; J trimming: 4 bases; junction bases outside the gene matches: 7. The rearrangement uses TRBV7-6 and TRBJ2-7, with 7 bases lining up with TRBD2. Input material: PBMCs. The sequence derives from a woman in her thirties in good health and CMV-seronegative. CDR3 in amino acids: CASSSREEVYEQYF. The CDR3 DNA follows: TGTGCCAGCAGCTCCCGGGAGGAAGTGTACGAGCAGTACTTC.